These 8 T cell receptor beta chains share one sample of origin, sequenced in a study of T cell responses to AZD1222 COVID-19 vaccine. Assay: immunoSEQ multiplex PCR; the TCRdb copy retains only in-frame clones and omits some. This table holds 84,000 or so clones, 91% found once. Sequencing used peripheral blood, obtained on day 0 of MenACWY control vaccination. These receptors all come from an adult in good health.

J is TRBJ2-1 and V is TRBV6-4, with D possibly TRBD1 on 5 matching bases. The ends were cut back, 5 bases at V and 13 bases at J, with 18 bases in the middle. The length of the CDR3 is 13 residues. CDR1 is MRHNA and CDR2 is SNTAGT in the germline V gene. The CDR3 nucleotides are TGTGCCAGCAGTTTCAACGAGGTCCAGGGACAGTTCTTC. This codes for CASSFNEVQGQFF.

The genes are TRBV5-1 and TRBJ2-3; TRBD1 matches at 12 bases. The CDR3 totals 17 residues. J gave up 6 bases and V 3 bases, and 11 bases lay outside the gene matches. Germline V CDR1 and CDR2: SGHRS, YFSETQ. CDR3 loop: CASSYLSGTGGEDTQYF. The CDR3 nucleotides are TGCGCCAGCAGCTACCTTTCCGGGACAGGGGGCGAGGATACGCAGTATTTT.

The CDR3 spells CASSIAGTHTEAFF. DNA of the CDR3: TGTGCCAGTAGCATCGCCGGGACACACACTGAAGCTTTCTTT. The V call is TRBV19, the J call TRBJ1-1; a possible D gene is TRBD1 (6 bases). The CDR3 contains 14 residues. The V end lost 6 bases, the J end lost 3 bases, and 14 bases lay between the germline ends. The germline V gene has CDR1 LNHDA and CDR2 SQIVND (reference sequence).

The V call is TRBV6-1, the J call TRBJ2-1; D may be TRBD1 (5 bases). Trimming cost V 2 bases and J 8 bases, with 7 bases left between them. The CDR3 is 12 residues long. The germline V gene has CDR1 MNHNS and CDR2 SASEGT. CDR3 sequence: CASSEQGYEQFF. The CDR3 coding sequence is TGTGCCAGCAGTGAACAGGGTTATGAGCAGTTCTTC.

This clone was seen a single time. The chain is built from TRBV3-1 (or the pseudogene TRBV3-2) and TRBJ1-1, with D perhaps matching TRBD1 (5 bases). CDR3 size: 14 residues. The V and J ends lost 0 bases and 4 bases respectively, with 9 bases between them. Germline lookup yields CDR1 LGHDT and CDR2 YNNKEL (reference sequence). CDR3 in DNA: TGTGCCAGCAGCCAAGAATCCAGGGTCACTGAAGCTTTCTTT. Amino acid sequence: CASSQESRVTEAFF.

V is TRBV6-5 and J is TRBJ2-7; TRBD2 aligns across 9 bases. The CDR3 extends over 15 amino acids. V gave up 2 bases and J gave up 5 bases; unmatched junction bases: 7. Germline CDR1 MNHEY, CDR2 SVGAGI. The CDR3 is CASSYGAGGWDEQYF. CDR3 DNA: TGTGCCAGCAGTTACGGAGCGGGAGGCTGGGACGAGCAGTACTTC.

The chain couples TRBV5-4 to TRBJ2-5; D is undetermined. V lost 0 bases and J 5 bases, leaving 8 bases between the germline ends. Germline V gene lookup returns CDR1 SGHNT and CDR2 YYREEE (reference sequence). The CDR3 contains 13 residues. CDR3 region: CASSLEGPETQYF. The CDR3 bases are TGTGCCAGCAGCTTGGAAGGGCCGGAGACCCAGTACTTC.

V usage is TRBV6-5 and J usage is TRBJ2-7, with a tentative D call TRBD2 (5 bases). V shed 0 bases and J shed 4 bases, with 10 bases lying between them. From germline, CDR1 is MNHEY and CDR2 SVGAGI. The CDR3 totals 14 residues. CDR3 protein: CASSYSAGQYEQYF. The CDR3, as DNA: TGTGCCAGCAGTTACTCGGCGGGCCAGTACGAGCAGTACTTC.